This T cell receptor beta chain was documented in a study of T cell responses to AZD1222 COVID-19 vaccine. The repertoire was sequenced with immunoSEQ multiplex PCR; TCRdb's copy has only in-frame clones and lacks some. This sample has tens of thousands of clones, with about 88% found just once. This CDR3 is 12 amino acids long. V was pared by 8 bases and J by 6 bases, with 10 bases between. Germline V CDR1 and CDR2: MNHEY, SVGAGI. Details on this clone: Its antigen is still unknown.

Study outcomes and limitations: Scientists sampled the repertoires only once the peak T cell response had passed. Reportedly, nearly half of unique spike TCRs recognized epitopes outside B.1.351/B.1.1.7 mutations. At study baseline, merely over 5 AZD1222 recipients were seropositive. In a largely white British group with more females than males, clonal diversity was possibly underestimated.

The sample consisted of peripheral blood, taken on day 0 of AZD1222 vaccination. V and J are TRBV6-5 and TRBJ2-2, with a possible D match to TRBD2 (5 bases). This receptor was taken from an adult in good health. CDR3 bases: TGTGCCAGCCGTCGGGGAGCCGGGGAGCTGTTTTTT. It specifies CASRRGAGELFF.